The 20 T cell receptor beta chains reported below all come from one sample, sequenced in a study of response to subunit inactivated influenza vaccine. Each CDR3 protein is one row after TCRdb ran MiXCR on the RT-PCR reads. The sample carries roughly 780,000 distinct CDR3 sequences, less than 20% recorded once. The sample was PBMCs from blood, taken more than 4 days after vaccination. Source of these receptors: a man in his forties or fifties who received an inactivated influenza vaccine.

The chain links TRBV12-3 or TRBV12-4 to TRBJ1-4; unclear D gene. Trimming left V 6 bases short and J 2 bases short, with 10 bases between. The CDR3 has 14 amino acids. The CDR3 DNA sequence: TGTGCCAGCAGCCTACCCCCCACTAATGAAAAACTGTTTTTT. It encodes CASSLPPTNEKLFF.

The gene calls are TRBV19 and TRBJ2-3; D remains unclear. Trimming shortened V by 8 bases and J by 7 bases, and 10 bases separated the two germline ends. Germline V gives CDR1 LNHDA, CDR2 SQIVND (reference sequence). The CDR3 is 11 amino acids. The CDR3 sequence is CASSTAYTQYF. CDR3 sequence (DNA): TGTGCCAGTTCGACGGCTTATACGCAGTATTTT.

This chain links TRBV9 with TRBJ2-1; the match to TRBD1 covers 10 bases. The CDR3 has 16 residues. The germline V gene has CDR1 SGDLS and CDR2 YYNGEE. The V segment lost 3 bases and the J segment 4 bases; nucleotides outside the gene matches: 7. CDR3 bases: TGTGCCAGCAGCGCCGCGACAGGGGGCTATTACAATGAGCAGTTCTTC. Its translation is CASSAATGGYYNEQFF.

This clonotype was seen a few times. The chain joins TRBV20-1 to TRBJ2-7, with TRBD2 identical over 11 bases. The germline CDR1 and CDR2 sequences are DFQATT and SNEGSKA (reference sequence). The CDR3 is made up of 16 amino acids. The V and J ends lost 0 bases and 3 bases, in that order; junction bases with no gene match: 7. As DNA, the CDR3 is TGCAGTGCTAGAGATCGCACTAGCGGGGGTCTCTACGAGCAGTACTTC. This sequence encodes CSARDRTSGGLYEQYF.

This clonotype was counted a few times. The chain is built from TRBV4-1 and TRBJ2-1; D unclear. Trimming left V 0 bases short and J 6 bases short, with 9 bases between. This CDR3 is 14 amino acids long. Germline CDR1 MGHRA, CDR2 YSYEKL. In DNA, the CDR3 is TGCGCCAGCAGCCAAGAATTTTCGGTCAATGAGCAGTTCTTC. Protein: CASSQEFSVNEQFF.

This clonotype was observed a handful of times. V is TRBV20-1 and J is TRBJ2-1; D call uncertain. The CDR3 totals 15 residues. Trimming stripped 6 bases from V and 2 bases from J, with 17 bases between. Germline V CDR1 and CDR2: DFQATT, SNEGSKA (reference sequence). The CDR3 DNA sequence: TGCAGTGCCGCGGCGTGGGGAAGGGCCTACAATGAGCAGTTCTTC. Protein sequence: CSAAAWGRAYNEQFF.

This rearrangement joins TRBV28 to TRBJ2-2, with 7 nucleotides matching TRBD2. CDR1 MDHEN and CDR2 SYDVKM come from the germline V gene. The CDR3 loop spans 16 amino acids. V shed 5 bases and J 4 bases; nucleotides not matched to a gene: 10. The CDR3 protein is CASSGESSGSTGELFF. CDR3 nucleotide sequence: TGTGCCAGCAGTGGGGAGTCTAGCGGCAGCACCGGGGAGCTGTTTTTT.

In this sample, this clonotype turned up many times. J is TRBJ1-4 and V is TRBV28, with a possible D match to TRBD1 (5 bases). This CDR3 is 14 amino acids long. Germline CDR1 and CDR2: MDHEN and SYDVKM. The V gene lost 5 bases and the J gene lost 6 bases, with 13 bases spanning the gap. CDR3 sequence: CASSNPGADEKLFF. Here the CDR3 DNA reads TGTGCCAGCAGTAACCCCGGGGCAGATGAAAAACTGTTTTTT. Using reference TRBV28 and TRBJ1-4 for the parts outside the CDR3, the full variable domain is DVKVTQSSRYLVKRTGEKVFLECVQDMDHENMFWYRQDPGLGLRLIYFSYDVKMKEKGDIPEGYSVSREKKERFSLILESASTNQTSMYLCASSNPGADEKLFFGSGTQLSVL.

This clonotype has a handful of counts. Germline is not matched at one junction end, which may reflect a read error. V is TRBV12-3 or TRBV12-4 and J is TRBJ2-1, with D possibly matching TRBD2 (5 bases). The CDR3 has 14 residues. CDR3 in DNA: TGTGTCAGCAGTTTCGTGGACTCCCCGGGGGAGCAGTTCTTC. It yields the protein CVSSFVDSPGEQFF.

V gene TRBV11-2 combines with J gene TRBJ2-1; D is undetermined. Deletions cut 1 base from V and 0 bases from J, with 16 bases between. Germline V CDR1 and CDR2: SGHAT, FQNNGV. This CDR3 contains 18 residues. CDR3 sequence reads: CASSLGVWRTSSYNEQFF. For the CDR3, the DNA is TGTGCCAGCAGCTTAGGGGTCTGGCGTACGAGCTCCTACAATGAGCAGTTCTTC. The full variable domain, with the rest looked up from reference TRBV11-2 and TRBJ2-1, is EAGVAQSPRYKIIEKRQSVAFWCNPISGHATLYWYQQILGQGPKLLIQFQNNGVVDDSQLPKDRFSAERLKGVDSTLKIQPAKLEDSAVYLCASSLGVWRTSSYNEQFFGPGTRLTVL.

The rearrangement uses TRBV7-2 and TRBJ2-7; D uncertain. The germline V gene has CDR1 SGHTA and CDR2 FQGNSA. Trimming took off 1 base at V and 1 base at J, with 8 bases between the two ends. The CDR3 runs to 14 residues. The CDR3 loop reads CASSLGLVSYEQYF. CDR3 bases: TGTGCCAGCAGCTTAGGGCTGGTTTCCTACGAGCAGTACTTC.

The chain links TRBV5-1 to TRBJ2-7, with 7 bases that match TRBD1. Trimming cost V 1 base and J 0 bases; bases outside gene matches: 4. Germline V gives CDR1 SGHRS, CDR2 YFSETQ. The CDR3 runs to 15 residues. The CDR3 region is CASSLTGATSYEQYF. For the CDR3, the DNA is TGCGCCAGCAGCTTGACAGGGGCTACCTCCTACGAGCAGTACTTC.

J is TRBJ2-7 and V is TRBV7-2; a weak D match, TRBD1 (6 bases). V was cut by 2 bases and J by 3 bases, with 14 bases left in between. This CDR3 is built from 15 residues. CDR1 and CDR2 from the germline V gene are SGHTA and FQGNSA. This chain's CDR3 is CASSLLGQLVYEQYF. In DNA, the CDR3 is TGTGCCAGCAGCTTACTGGGACAACTAGTCTACGAGCAGTACTTC.

This clonotype was found a few times. The chain recombines TRBV7-6 with TRBJ2-7; 10 bases are a match to TRBD1. CDR3 size: 14 residues. V was pared by 5 bases and J by 5 bases, with 6 bases of the junction left unmatched. Germline CDR1 and CDR2: SGHVS and FNYEAQ. CDR3 sequence: CASSHGQGVHEQYF. CDR3 coding DNA: TGTGCCAGCAGCCATGGACAGGGGGTCCACGAGCAGTACTTC.

V is TRBV29-1 and J is TRBJ2-7; a possible D gene is TRBD1 (6 bases). V dropped 7 bases and J dropped 3 bases, with 16 bases sitting between them. This CDR3 has 13 residues. Germline V gene sequence: CDR1 SQVTM, CDR2 ANQGSEA. CDR3 protein: CSASLRGGYEQYF. CDR3 nucleotides: TGCAGCGCTTCCTTGCGAGGGGGCTACGAGCAGTACTTC.

This clonotype has a single count. The genes are TRBV28 and TRBJ2-6; D uncertain. The length of the CDR3 is 18 residues. Germline loops: CDR1 MDHEN, CDR2 SYDVKM. V lost 5 bases and J 0 bases, leaving 17 bases between the germline ends. Here the CDR3 DNA reads TGTGCCAGCAGTACTCGCTTGGGCAGGAGCTCTGGGGCCAACGTCCTGACTTTC. Translation gives CASSTRLGRSSGANVLTF. Combining the CDR3 with reference TRBV28 and TRBJ2-6 gives the whole variable domain DVKVTQSSRYLVKRTGEKVFLECVQDMDHENMFWYRQDPGLGLRLIYFSYDVKMKEKGDIPEGYSVSREKKERFSLILESASTNQTSMYLCASSTRLGRSSGANVLTFGAGSRLTVL.

This clonotype has more than one count but fewer than ten. This chain uses TRBV29-1 with TRBJ2-7; TRBD1 agrees at 10 bases. Per the germline V gene, CDR1 is SQVTM and CDR2 is ANQGSEA. The V segment lost 4 bases and the J segment 2 bases; nucleotides outside the gene matches: 2. This CDR3 region has 13 residues. CDR3 sequence reads: CSVVGTGAYEQYF. DNA for the CDR3: TGCAGCGTTGTCGGGACAGGGGCCTACGAGCAGTACTTC.

The sample holds a few counts of this clonotype. The chain employs TRBV12-3 or TRBV12-4 and TRBJ2-7; D remains unclear. This CDR3 contains 14 residues. V was pared by 4 bases and J by 1 base, with 11 bases between. As DNA, the CDR3 is TGTGCCAGCAGTTCCGGCCGCCTGTCCTACGAGCAGTACTTC. Translated: CASSSGRLSYEQYF.

J is TRBJ2-5 and V is TRBV20-1; D is possibly TRBD2 (7 bases). Germline V gene sequence: CDR1 DFQATT, CDR2 SNEGSKA (reference sequence). V was cut by 0 bases and J by 10 bases, with 21 bases left in between. The CDR3 spans 15 residues. CDR3 loop: CSARDLGGPREGQYF. CDR3 nucleotide sequence: TGCAGTGCTAGAGATCTCGGGGGGCCAAGAGAGGGCCAGTACTTC.

This clonotype has a count of ten or more. The chain joins TRBV5-1 to TRBJ2-1, with TRBD2 identical over 9 bases. CDR3 length equals 13 residues. Germline V lookup: CDR1 SGHRS, CDR2 YFSETQ. Unmatched junction bases numbered 5, after V lost 3 bases and J lost 10 bases. Here the CDR3 DNA reads TGCGCCAGCAGCTCCGACCTAGCGGGAGAGCAGTTCTTC. Translation gives CASSSDLAGEQFF.